This entry describes one T cell receptor beta chain. In the same sample, other DNA sequences code for this CDR3. The data derive from a study of blood T cell repertoires in COVID-19. The V gene lost 1 base and the J gene lost 1 base, with 7 bases spanning the gap. Germline V CDR1 and CDR2: SGHTA, FQGNSA. This CDR3 is 14 amino acids long. Using immunoSEQ multiplex PCR, the repertoire was profiled, and TCRdb retains in-frame clones only, with some absent. The table has about 180,000 clones, approximately 80% seen once. This receptor was taken from a human donor in a cohort sampled during active COVID-19. The sequencing input was peripheral blood. V is TRBV7-2 and J is TRBJ1-1; D may be TRBD1 (5 bases). CDR3 DNA sequence: TGTGCCAGCAGCTTAGGCGGGGGGAACACTGAAGCTTTCTTT. Translated: CASSLGGGNTEAFF.